The 25 T cell receptor beta chains in this list originate from one sample, sequenced in a study of siplizumab effects on memory and regulatory T cells. The data were produced by immunoSEQ multiplex PCR, yet TCRdb's version contains in-frame clones alone and is incomplete. The profile covers 100,000 or so clones, with roughly nine tenths appearing a single time and roughly 0.78% taken by the ten largest. The sample was Tregs sorted from blood. Source of these receptors: a human donor in good health.

The chain recombines TRBV18 with TRBJ2-7; D uncertain. The CDR3 has 13 residues. Looked up from germline, CDR1 is KGHSH and CDR2 is LQKENI. Trimming stripped 4 bases from V and 1 base from J, with 8 bases between. CDR3 DNA: TGTGCCAGCTCACAGGGAAGGTCCTACGAGCAGTACTTC. Its protein is CASSQGRSYEQYF.

The J gene is TRBJ2-7, the V gene TRBV18, with unresolved D. This CDR3 spans 14 amino acids. Germline V lookup: CDR1 KGHSH, CDR2 LQKENI. The V end was cut by 2 bases, the J end by 6 bases, with 14 bases between. CDR3 residues: CASSPGSRVSEQYF. The CDR3 DNA follows: TGTGCCAGCTCACCAGGTAGCAGAGTTTCCGAGCAGTACTTC.

V and J are TRBV5-6 and TRBJ1-5; D remains ambiguous. CDR1 is SGHDT and CDR2 is YYEEEE in the germline V gene. The CDR3 has 15 amino acids. The V gene lost 0 bases and the J gene lost 5 bases, with 12 bases spanning the gap. The CDR3 region has the DNA TGTGCCAGCAGCTTGGGACACGGGGTGGATCAGCCCCAGCATTTT. Translation gives CASSLGHGVDQPQHF.

The J gene is TRBJ2-2, the V gene TRBV2; D ambiguous. The germline gives CDR1 SNHLY, CDR2 FYNNEI. V lost 5 bases to trimming and J lost 7 bases, with 11 bases between them. The CDR3 loop spans 13 amino acids. CDR3 residues: CASSPRAIGELFF. The CDR3 DNA sequence: TGTGCCAGCAGTCCCCGCGCAATCGGGGAGCTGTTTTTT.

The count of this clone is one. In DNA, the CDR3 is TGTGCCAGCAGCGTGGACACCTACAATGAGCAGTTCTTC. Its translation: CASSVDTYNEQFF. The V call is TRBV9, the J call TRBJ2-1, with D perhaps matching TRBD1 (5 bases). The V gene lost 2 bases and the J gene lost 2 bases, with 5 bases spanning the gap. This CDR3 spans 13 amino acids. Germline CDR1 and CDR2: SGDLS and YYNGEE.

This clone was observed a single time. The chain has TRBV28 and TRBJ1-1; the match to TRBD1 covers 7 bases. The J segment lost 7 bases and the V segment lost 5 bases, leaving 7 bases of the junction unmatched. From germline, CDR1 is MDHEN and CDR2 SYDVKM. This CDR3 contains 13 residues. CDR3 bases: TGTGCCAGCAGTCGGGGGACAGCACTTGAAGCTTTCTTT. Its translation is CASSRGTALEAFF.

The chain uses TRBV10-3 and TRBJ1-2, with TRBD1 identical over 8 bases. Unmatched junction bases numbered 4, after V lost 5 bases and J lost 8 bases. Looked up from germline, CDR1 is ENHRY and CDR2 is SYGVKD. The CDR3 covers 12 residues. CDR3 region: CAISTGGYGYTF. The CDR3 DNA is TGTGCCATCAGTACAGGGGGATACGGCTACACCTTC.

The genes are TRBV2 and TRBJ2-1, with 10 nucleotides matching TRBD2. V shed 5 bases, J shed 4 bases, and the junction held 11 bases outside the gene matches. CDR1 SNHLY and CDR2 FYNNEI come from the germline V gene. The CDR3 covers 17 residues. The CDR3 here is CASSPLGGLALYNEQFF. In DNA form, the CDR3 reads TGTGCCAGCAGTCCATTGGGGGGACTAGCGCTTTACAATGAGCAGTTCTTC.

The V call is TRBV27, the J call TRBJ2-7; 10 bases are shared with TRBD1. With V trimmed by 2 bases and J by 6 bases, 7 bases remained unmatched. Germline V gene lookup returns CDR1 MNHEY and CDR2 SMNVEV (reference sequence). There are 15 residues in the CDR3. The CDR3 DNA follows: TGTGCCAGCAGTTTAGCCTTGGACAGGGGGATCGAGCAGTACTTC. Protein: CASSLALDRGIEQYF.

Turning to this clone: The same CDR3 also results from other DNA sequences found in this sample. The V call is TRBV5-6, the J call TRBJ2-1; 9 bases line up with TRBD1. V lost 0 bases and J lost 4; bases outside the gene matches: 2. The CDR3 covers 15 residues. Looked up from germline, CDR1 is SGHDT and CDR2 is YYEEEE. The CDR3 DNA reads as TGTGCCAGCAGCTTGGCGGGACAGGGATACAATGAGCAGTTCTTC. This codes for CASSLAGQGYNEQFF.

CDR3 sequence reads: CATSPNYSYEQYF. CDR3 coding DNA: TGTGCCACCAGCCCTAATTATTCCTACGAGCAGTACTTC. The chain joins TRBV15 to TRBJ2-7; no reliable D call. Trimming left V 5 bases short and J 1 base short, with 9 bases between. The CDR3 has 13 residues. Germline V gives CDR1 LNHNV, CDR2 YYDKDF (reference sequence).

V usage is TRBV11-2 and J usage is TRBJ2-1; TRBD2 aligns across 10 bases. This CDR3 is built from 18 residues. Trimming removed 4 bases from V and 3 bases from J; junction bases left unmatched: 12. The germline gives CDR1 SGHAT, CDR2 FQNNGV. The CDR3 here is CASSYPPKREGRYNEQFF. The CDR3 bases are TGTGCCAGCAGCTATCCCCCGAAGCGGGAGGGCCGCTACAATGAGCAGTTCTTC.

The rearrangement links TRBV30 to TRBJ1-6; D is uncertain. The CDR3 is made up of 13 amino acids. Trimming removed 4 bases at V and 5 bases at J, with 9 bases between. Germline V gene sequence: CDR1 GTSNPN, CDR2 SVGIG (reference sequence). The CDR3 region has the DNA TGTGCCTGGACAGTTTTGGATAATTCACCCCTCCACTTT. This codes for CAWTVLDNSPLHF.

This clone was recorded only once. The chain uses TRBV6-5 and TRBJ2-7, with a tentative D call TRBD2 (6 bases). Germline loops: CDR1 MNHEY, CDR2 SVGAGI. Deletions cut 1 base from V and 6 bases from J, with 7 bases between. The CDR3 runs 12 residues. CDR3 in DNA: TGTGCCAGCAGTTACTTGGGGGGCGAGCAGTACTTC. Protein sequence: CASSYLGGEQYF.

This clone came up once. This chain links TRBV5-6 with TRBJ1-5, with 9 bases that match TRBD1. This CDR3 comprises 15 residues. Germline V CDR1 and CDR2: SGHDT, YYEEEE. The ends lost 4 bases at V and 4 bases at J; junction bases unmatched: 6. The CDR3 nucleotides are TGTGCCAGCAGCCTGGTGGACAGGGGTAATCAGCCCCAGCATTTT. Amino acid sequence: CASSLVDRGNQPQHF.

This clone was picked up a small number of times. J is TRBJ2-1 and V is TRBV2; D is possibly TRBD1 (6 bases). The V end lost 7 bases, the J end lost 0 bases, and 13 bases lay between the germline ends. CDR1 is SNHLY and CDR2 is FYNNEI in the germline V gene. The CDR3 is 15 amino acids. The CDR3 sequence: CASTIGGDSYNEQFF. The CDR3 coding sequence is TGTGCCAGCACGATAGGGGGAGACTCCTACAATGAGCAGTTCTTC.

The chain has TRBV7-3 and TRBJ2-2; 8 bases map to TRBD1. V was pared by 2 bases and J by 2 bases, with 7 bases of the junction left unmatched. The CDR3 loop spans 17 amino acids. Germline assignment: CDR1 SGHTA and CDR2 FQGTGA. CDR3 in DNA: TGTGCCAGCAGCTTATATGGGGGACAGGTTAACACCGGGGAGCTGTTTTTT. Translated: CASSLYGGQVNTGELFF.

In this sample, this clone turned up once. J is TRBJ2-3 and V is TRBV5-4; a possible D gene is TRBD2 (5 bases). CDR1 is SGHNT and CDR2 is YYREEE in the germline V gene (reference sequence). The CDR3 loop spans 15 amino acids. V was trimmed by 0 bases and J by 1 base, leaving 9 bases between them. The CDR3 here is CASSLGAAGTDTQYF. The CDR3 coding sequence is TGTGCCAGCAGCTTGGGAGCGGCAGGCACAGATACGCAGTATTTT.

This chain links TRBV25-1 with TRBJ2-2; D is ambiguous. The CDR3 has 14 residues. CDR1 is MGHDK, CDR2 SYGVNS, per germline. The V and J ends lost 1 base and 6 bases respectively, with 9 bases between them. This CDR3 reads CASSESQSPGELFF. CDR3 nucleotide sequence: TGTGCCAGCAGTGAATCCCAGTCCCCCGGGGAGCTGTTTTTT.

This chain uses TRBV19 with TRBJ2-1, with TRBD2 identical over 10 bases. The CDR3 consists of 13 residues. V was pared by 5 bases and J by 8 bases, with 3 bases of the junction left unmatched. CDR1 is LNHDA, CDR2 SQIVND, per germline (reference sequence). Written as DNA, the CDR3 is TGTGCCAGTAGTCGGACTAGCGGCGATGAGCAGTTCTTC. Its translation: CASSRTSGDEQFF.

The V and J genes are TRBV10-2 and TRBJ2-1; D call uncertain. Germline V gives CDR1 WSHSY, CDR2 SAAADI. V lost 1 base and J lost 7, with 14 bases in between. This CDR3 is built from 15 residues. Here the CDR3 DNA reads TGCGCCAGCAGTGAGTTCCGGACCTACAGTAATGAGCAGTTCTTC. Amino acids: CASSEFRTYSNEQFF.

This clone appeared a few times. This chain uses TRBV7-9 with TRBJ2-7; 10 positions agree with TRBD1. CDR1 SEHNR and CDR2 FQNEAQ come from the germline V gene (reference sequence). The ends lost 5 bases at V and 0 bases at J; junction bases unmatched: 7. The CDR3 runs 16 residues. The DNA for the CDR3 is TGTGCCAGCAGCCTACTGGGGACAGGGGCCTCCTACGAGCAGTACTTC. Translation gives CASSLLGTGASYEQYF.

The chain couples TRBV19 to TRBJ2-1, with 12 bases that match TRBD2. J lost 8 bases, V lost 3 bases, and 11 bases had no gene match. The CDR3 sequence is 17 residues long. Per the germline V gene, CDR1 is LNHDA and CDR2 is SQIVND (reference sequence). For the CDR3, the DNA is TGTGCCAGTAGTATTGGCCCCCCTAGCGGGAGGGCCGATGAGCAGTTCTTC. Its protein product is CASSIGPPSGRADEQFF.

The genes are TRBV4-1 and TRBJ2-5; D gene unclear. The ends were cut back, 2 bases at V and 5 bases at J, with 12 bases in the middle. The germline V gene has CDR1 MGHRA and CDR2 YSYEKL. There are 14 residues in the CDR3. CDR3 region: CASSQIPGRETQYF. The CDR3 DNA sequence: TGCGCCAGCAGCCAAATCCCCGGACGGGAGACCCAGTACTTC.

The chain recombines TRBV6-1 with TRBJ1-3, with 8 bases fitting TRBD1. Germline V gives CDR1 MNHNS, CDR2 SASEGT. The junction had 5 bases not matched to a gene; V was cut back by 5 bases and J by 11 bases. CDR3 size: 12 residues. CDR3 amino acids: CASSPRTGPIYF. For the CDR3, the DNA is TGTGCCAGCAGTCCTCGGACAGGGCCCATATATTTT.